The rows below give T cell receptor beta chains drawn from one sample of a study of cytomegalovirus exposure and HLA in healthy donors. Only in-frame clones appear in the TCRdb table, and some are missing; sequencing was by immunoSEQ multiplex PCR. Among about 140,000 clones, roughly 90% were seen once, and the ten largest hold approximately 0.7%. Sequencing was performed on PBMCs. Receptors were obtained from a man aged 18 to 30 in good health and CMV-seronegative. CDR3s include the opening cysteine and the closing phenylalanine or tryptophan. The D gene is left open where the match is weak.

TRBV2	NA	TRBJ1-2	CASSQQGRGYGYTF
TRBV9	TRBD1	TRBJ1-1	CASTSPTGPLSEAFF
TRBV5-6	NA	TRBJ2-3	CASSLAGQATQYF
TRBV10-3	NA	TRBJ2-7	CAISESRREQYF
TRBV6-1	NA	TRBJ1-1	CASSGNRVNTEAFF
TRBV5-1	NA	TRBJ2-2	CASSLASNTGELFF
TRBV7-6	NA	TRBJ2-1	CASSFGRVEQFF
TRBV5-1	TRBD2	TRBJ2-1	CASSLRLASGGPGKRNEQFF
TRBV27	NA	TRBJ2-5	CASSLGGLVGETQYF
TRBV14	NA	TRBJ2-1	CASSQEVGGWDEQFF
TRBV6-5	TRBD1	TRBJ1-6	CASSLTGTANSPLHF
TRBV5-1	TRBD1	TRBJ1-2	CASSLDRQGQGPYGYTF
TRBV7-9	NA	TRBJ1-1	CALGGPDTEAFF
TRBV27	NA	TRBJ1-2	CASSLSVPDSTIYGYTF
TRBV18	NA	TRBJ1-6	CASSPYNTNSPLHF
TRBV9	NA	TRBJ2-3	CASSVDGSLRTDTQYF
TRBV9	NA	TRBJ1-3	CASSVGGRAGNTIYF
TRBV6-1	TRBD2	TRBJ2-3	CASSEEAGGSTDTQYF
TRBV7-9	TRBD1	TRBJ1-2	CASSSLQGSGYGYTF
TRBV7-8	TRBD1	TRBJ2-4	CASSRQGQGPNIQYF
TRBV5-1	NA	TRBJ2-5	CASSPGLEETQYF
TRBV6-1	NA	TRBJ1-2	CASSESVTTPPNYSYTF
TRBV5-1	TRBD2	TRBJ2-7	CASSPGRSGGIRGYEQYF
TRBV6-5	NA	TRBJ2-5	CASNLDFQETQYF
TRBV5-1	TRBD1	TRBJ2-2	CASSLGRGLDTGELFF
TRBV6-1	TRBD1	TRBJ2-3	CASSTGGWGDTQYF
TRBV28	NA	TRBJ1-2	CASETPPFGYTF
TRBV6-1	NA	TRBJ1-1	CASLRGSTEAFF
TRBV18	NA	TRBJ2-3	CASSPWPTGRGADTQYF
TRBV7-2	NA	TRBJ2-5	CASSLGGGVQETQYF
TRBV5-6	TRBD2	TRBJ2-1	CASSLSGAPYNEQFF
TRBV19	NA	TRBJ1-2	CASTNPGTQGLANYGYTF
TRBV9	NA	TRBJ1-3	CASSVAGRRSGNTIYF
TRBV5-8	NA	TRBJ1-5	CASSLAEFGFNQPQHF
TRBV7-3	NA	TRBJ2-5	CASSLTPGRETQYF
TRBV10-1	NA	TRBJ2-2	CASSGGLAATGELFF
TRBV5-1	NA	TRBJ2-2	CASSLATTTNTGELFF